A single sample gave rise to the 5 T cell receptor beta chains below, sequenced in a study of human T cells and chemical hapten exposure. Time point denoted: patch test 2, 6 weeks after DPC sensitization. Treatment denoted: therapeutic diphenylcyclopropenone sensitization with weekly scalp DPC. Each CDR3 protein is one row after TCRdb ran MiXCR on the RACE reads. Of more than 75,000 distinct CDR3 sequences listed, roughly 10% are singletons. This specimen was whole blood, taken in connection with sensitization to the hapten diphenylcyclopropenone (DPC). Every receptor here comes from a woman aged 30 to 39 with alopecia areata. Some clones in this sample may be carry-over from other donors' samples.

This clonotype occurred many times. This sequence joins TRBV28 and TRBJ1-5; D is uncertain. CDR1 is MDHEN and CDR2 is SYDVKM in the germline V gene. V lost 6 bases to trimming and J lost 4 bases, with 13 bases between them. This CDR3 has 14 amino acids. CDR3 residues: CASRPSLWNQPQHF. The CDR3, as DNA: TGTGCCAGCAGACCCTCCTTGTGGAATCAGCCCCAGCATTTT.

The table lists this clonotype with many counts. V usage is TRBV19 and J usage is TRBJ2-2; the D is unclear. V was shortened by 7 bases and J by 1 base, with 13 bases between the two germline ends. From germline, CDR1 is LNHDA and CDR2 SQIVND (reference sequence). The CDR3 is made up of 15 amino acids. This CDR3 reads CASTPDSLNTGELFF. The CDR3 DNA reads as TGTGCCAGTACTCCCGACTCGCTGAACACCGGGGAGCTGTTTTTT.

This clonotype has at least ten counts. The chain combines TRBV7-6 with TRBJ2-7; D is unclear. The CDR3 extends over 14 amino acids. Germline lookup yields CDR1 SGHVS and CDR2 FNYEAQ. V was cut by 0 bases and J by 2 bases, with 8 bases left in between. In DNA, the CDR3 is TGTGCCAGCAGCTTAGCGAACGCAGCCTACGAGCAGTACTTC. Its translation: CASSLANAAYEQYF.

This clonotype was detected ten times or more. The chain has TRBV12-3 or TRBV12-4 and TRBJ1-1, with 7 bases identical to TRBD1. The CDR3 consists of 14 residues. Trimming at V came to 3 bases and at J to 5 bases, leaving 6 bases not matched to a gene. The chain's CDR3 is CASSFSQGWTEAFF. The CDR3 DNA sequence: TGTGCCAGCAGTTTTTCACAGGGGTGGACTGAAGCTTTCTTT.

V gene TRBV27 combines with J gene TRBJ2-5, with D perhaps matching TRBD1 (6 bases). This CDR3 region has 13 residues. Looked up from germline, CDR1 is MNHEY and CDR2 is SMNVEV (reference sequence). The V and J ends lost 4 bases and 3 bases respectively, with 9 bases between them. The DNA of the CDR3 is TGTGCCAGCAGTTCCCGACAGGAAGAGACCCAGTACTTC. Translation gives CASSSRQEETQYF.